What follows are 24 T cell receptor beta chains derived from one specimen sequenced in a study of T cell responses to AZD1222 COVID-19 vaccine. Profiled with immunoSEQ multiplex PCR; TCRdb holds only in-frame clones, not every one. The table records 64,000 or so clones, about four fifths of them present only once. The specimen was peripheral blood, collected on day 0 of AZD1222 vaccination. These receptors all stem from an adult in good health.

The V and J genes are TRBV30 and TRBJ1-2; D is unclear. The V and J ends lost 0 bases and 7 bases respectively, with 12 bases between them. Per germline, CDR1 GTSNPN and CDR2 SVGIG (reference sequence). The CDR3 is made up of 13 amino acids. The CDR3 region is CAWSVHRGSGYTF. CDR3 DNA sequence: TGTGCCTGGAGTGTACATCGGGGAAGTGGCTACACCTTC.

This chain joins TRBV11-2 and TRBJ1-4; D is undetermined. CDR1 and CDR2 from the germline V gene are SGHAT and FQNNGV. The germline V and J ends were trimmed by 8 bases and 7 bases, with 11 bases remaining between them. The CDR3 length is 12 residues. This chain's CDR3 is CASQRSSEKLFF. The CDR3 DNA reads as TGTGCCAGCCAGCGGTCCAGTGAAAAACTGTTTTTT.

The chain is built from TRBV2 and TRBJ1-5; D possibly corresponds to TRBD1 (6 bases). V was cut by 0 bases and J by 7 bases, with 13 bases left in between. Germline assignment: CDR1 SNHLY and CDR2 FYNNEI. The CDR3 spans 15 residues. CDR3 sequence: CASSEALGGPQPQHF. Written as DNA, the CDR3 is TGTGCCAGCAGTGAAGCGCTGGGGGGGCCGCAGCCCCAGCATTTT. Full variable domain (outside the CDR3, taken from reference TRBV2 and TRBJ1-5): EPEVTQTPSHQVTQMGQEVILRCVPISNHLYFYWYRQILGQKVEFLVSFYNNEISEKSEIFDDQFSVERPDGSNFTLKIRSTKLEDSAMYFCASSEALGGPQPQHFGDGTRLSIL.

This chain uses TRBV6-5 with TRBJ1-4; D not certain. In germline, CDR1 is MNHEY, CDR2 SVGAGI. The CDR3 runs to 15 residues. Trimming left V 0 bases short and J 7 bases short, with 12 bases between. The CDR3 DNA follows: TGTGCCAGCAGTTACTCGGACGGGTGGGGTGAAAAACTGTTTTTT. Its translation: CASSYSDGWGEKLFF.

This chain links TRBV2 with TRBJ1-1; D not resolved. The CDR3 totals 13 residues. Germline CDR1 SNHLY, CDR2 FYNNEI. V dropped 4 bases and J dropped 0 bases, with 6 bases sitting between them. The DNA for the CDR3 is TGTGCCAGCAGTGTGGGCCTGAACACTGAAGCTTTCTTT. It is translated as CASSVGLNTEAFF. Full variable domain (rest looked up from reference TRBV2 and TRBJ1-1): EPEVTQTPSHQVTQMGQEVILRCVPISNHLYFYWYRQILGQKVEFLVSFYNNEISEKSEIFDDQFSVERPDGSNFTLKIRSTKLEDSAMYFCASSVGLNTEAFFGQGTRLTVV.

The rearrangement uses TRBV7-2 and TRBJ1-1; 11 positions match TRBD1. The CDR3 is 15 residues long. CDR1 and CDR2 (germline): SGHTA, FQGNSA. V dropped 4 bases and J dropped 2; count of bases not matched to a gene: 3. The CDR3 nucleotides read TGTGCCAGCAGCTACCGGACAGGGGGCAACACTGAAGCTTTCTTT. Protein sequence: CASSYRTGGNTEAFF.

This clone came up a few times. CDR3: CASSLAVQDGTGELFF. CDR3 sequence (DNA): TGTGCCAGCAGCTTAGCGGTGCAGGACGGCACCGGGGAGCTGTTTTTT. The genes are TRBV7-8 and TRBJ2-2; D gene ambiguous. CDR3 length equals 16 residues. CDR1 and CDR2 from the germline V gene are SGHVS and FQNEAQ. The germline V and J ends were trimmed by 0 bases and 4 bases, with 12 bases remaining between them. The entire variable domain, with the rest obtained from reference TRBV7-8 and TRBJ2-2, is as follows: GAGVSQSPRYKVAKRGQDVALRCDPISGHVSLFWYQQALGQGPEFLTYFQNEAQLDKSGLPSDRFFAERPEGSVSTLKIQRTQQEDSAVYLCASSLAVQDGTGELFFGEGSRLTVL.

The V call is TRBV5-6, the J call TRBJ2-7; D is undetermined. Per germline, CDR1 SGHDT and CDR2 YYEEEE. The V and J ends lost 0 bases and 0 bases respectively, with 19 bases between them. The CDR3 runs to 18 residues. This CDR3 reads CASSLEWPRNLSSYEQYF. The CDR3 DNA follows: TGTGCCAGCAGCTTGGAGTGGCCACGGAATCTTAGCTCCTACGAGCAGTACTTC.

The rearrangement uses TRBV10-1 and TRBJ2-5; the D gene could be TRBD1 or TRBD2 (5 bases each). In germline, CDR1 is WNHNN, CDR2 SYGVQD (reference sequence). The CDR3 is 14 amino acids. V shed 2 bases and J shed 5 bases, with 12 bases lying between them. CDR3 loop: CASSESGREETQYF. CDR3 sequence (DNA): TGCGCCAGCAGTGAGAGCGGCAGGGAGGAGACCCAGTACTTC.

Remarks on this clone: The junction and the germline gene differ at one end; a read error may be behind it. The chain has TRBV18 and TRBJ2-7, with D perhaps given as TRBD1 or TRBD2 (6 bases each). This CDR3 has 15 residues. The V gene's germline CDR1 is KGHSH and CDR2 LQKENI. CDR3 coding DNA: TGTGCCAGCTCCCCACTAGAGGGGGGCTCCTACGAGCAGTACTTC. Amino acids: CASSPLEGGSYEQYF.

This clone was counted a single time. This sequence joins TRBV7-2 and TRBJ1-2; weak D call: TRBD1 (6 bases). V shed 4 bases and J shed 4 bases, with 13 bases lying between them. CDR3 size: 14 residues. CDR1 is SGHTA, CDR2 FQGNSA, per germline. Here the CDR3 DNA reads TGTGCCAGCAGCTATCGAGGGGGGGGCTATGGCTACACCTTC. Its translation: CASSYRGGGYGYTF. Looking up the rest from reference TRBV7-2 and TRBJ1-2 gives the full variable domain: GAGVSQSPSNKVTEKGKDVELRCDPISGHTALYWYRQSLGQGLEFLIYFQGNSAPDKSGLPSDRFSAERTGGSVSTLTIQRTQQEDSAVYLCASSYRGGGYGYTFGSGTRLTVV.

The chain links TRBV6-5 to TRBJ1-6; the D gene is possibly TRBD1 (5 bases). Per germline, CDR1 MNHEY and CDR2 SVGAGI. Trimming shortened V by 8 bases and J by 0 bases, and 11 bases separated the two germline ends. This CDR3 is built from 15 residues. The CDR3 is CASGGESSYNSPLHF. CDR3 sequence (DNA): TGTGCCAGCGGGGGGGAGAGCTCCTATAATTCACCCCTCCACTTT.

The CDR3 nucleotides read TGTGCCAGCAGTACCTACGGCAGGAACACTGAAGCTTTCTTT. It specifies CASSTYGRNTEAFF. The chain has TRBV28 and TRBJ1-1, with D unclear. CDR1 MDHEN and CDR2 SYDVKM come from the germline V gene. This CDR3 comprises 14 residues. Between the trimmed V and J ends, which lost 5 bases and 1 base, there was a span of 11 bases.

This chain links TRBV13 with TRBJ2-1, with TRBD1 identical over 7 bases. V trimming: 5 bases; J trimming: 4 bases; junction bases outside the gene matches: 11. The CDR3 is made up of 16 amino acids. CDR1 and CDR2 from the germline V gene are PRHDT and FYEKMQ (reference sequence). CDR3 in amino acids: CASSIFRDSLYNEQFF. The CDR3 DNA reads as TGTGCCAGCAGCATATTCCGGGACAGCCTGTACAATGAGCAGTTCTTC.

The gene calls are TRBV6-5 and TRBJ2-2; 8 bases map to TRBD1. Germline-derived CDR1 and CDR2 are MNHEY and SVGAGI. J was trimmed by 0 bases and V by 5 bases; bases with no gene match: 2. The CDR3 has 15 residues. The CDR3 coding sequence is TGTGCCAGCAGTAGGGACAGGTCGAACACCGGGGAGCTGTTTTTT. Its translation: CASSRDRSNTGELFF.

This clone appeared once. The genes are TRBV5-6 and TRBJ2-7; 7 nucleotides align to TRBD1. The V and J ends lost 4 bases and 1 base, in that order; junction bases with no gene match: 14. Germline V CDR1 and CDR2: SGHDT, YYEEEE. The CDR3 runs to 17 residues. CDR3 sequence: CASSDRDRGFKSYEQYF. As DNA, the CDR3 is TGTGCCAGCAGCGACCGGGACAGAGGGTTTAAGTCCTACGAGCAGTACTTC.

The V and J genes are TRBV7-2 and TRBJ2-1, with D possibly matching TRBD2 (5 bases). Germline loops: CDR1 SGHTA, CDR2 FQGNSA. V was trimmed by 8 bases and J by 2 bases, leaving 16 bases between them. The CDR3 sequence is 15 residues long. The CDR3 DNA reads TGTGCCAGCGCCTCGGCAAGCGGCCCCTACAATGAGCAGTTCTTC. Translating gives CASASASGPYNEQFF.

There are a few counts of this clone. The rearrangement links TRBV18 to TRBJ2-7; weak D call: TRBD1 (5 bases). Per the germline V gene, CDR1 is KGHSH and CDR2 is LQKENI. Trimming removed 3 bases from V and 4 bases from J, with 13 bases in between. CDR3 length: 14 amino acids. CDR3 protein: CASSPGRVQYEQYF. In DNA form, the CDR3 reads TGTGCCAGCTCACCCGGCAGGGTCCAGTACGAGCAGTACTTC.

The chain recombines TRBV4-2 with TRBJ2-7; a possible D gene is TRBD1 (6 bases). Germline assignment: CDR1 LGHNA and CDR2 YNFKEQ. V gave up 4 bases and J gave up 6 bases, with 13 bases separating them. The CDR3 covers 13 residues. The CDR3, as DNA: TGTGCCAGCAGCCCCGATCAGGGGAGCGAGCAGTACTTC. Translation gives CASSPDQGSEQYF.

This CDR3 is CASSLEPVYNEQFF. CDR3 DNA sequence: TGTGCCAGCAGCTTAGAACCCGTCTACAATGAGCAGTTCTTC. The rearrangement uses TRBV7-2 and TRBJ2-1; D is uncertain. Trimming shortened V by 1 base and J by 3 bases, and 7 bases separated the two germline ends. Germline loops: CDR1 SGHTA, CDR2 FQGNSA. The CDR3 is 14 residues long.

CDR3 in DNA: TGTGCCAGCAGCTTGTCGACTAGCGTCGTGGGGGAGCTGTTTTTT. Translating it yields CASSLSTSVVGELFF. The chain has TRBV7-7 and TRBJ2-2; 8 bases line up with TRBD2. This CDR3 has 15 amino acids. V lost 3 bases and J lost 8; bases outside the gene matches: 8. Looked up from germline, CDR1 is SSHAT and CDR2 is FNYEAQ (reference sequence).

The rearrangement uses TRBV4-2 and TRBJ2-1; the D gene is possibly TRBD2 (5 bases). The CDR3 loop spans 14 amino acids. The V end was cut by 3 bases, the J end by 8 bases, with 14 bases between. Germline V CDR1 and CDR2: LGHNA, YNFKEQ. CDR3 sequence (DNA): TGTGCCAGCAGCCAGGAAACTAGATTAGATGAGCAGTTCTTC. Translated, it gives CASSQETRLDEQFF.

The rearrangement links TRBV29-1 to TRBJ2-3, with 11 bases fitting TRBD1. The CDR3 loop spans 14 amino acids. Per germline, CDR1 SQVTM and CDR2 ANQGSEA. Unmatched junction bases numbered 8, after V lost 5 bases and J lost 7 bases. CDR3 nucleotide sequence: TGCAGCGTTCGTTGGGGACAGGGGGGTTATACGCAGTATTTT. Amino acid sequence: CSVRWGQGGYTQYF.

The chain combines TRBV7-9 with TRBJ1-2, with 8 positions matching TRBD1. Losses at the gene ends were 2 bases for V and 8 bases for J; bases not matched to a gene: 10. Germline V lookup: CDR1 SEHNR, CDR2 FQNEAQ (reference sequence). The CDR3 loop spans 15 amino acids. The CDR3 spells CASSLISGTGGGYTF. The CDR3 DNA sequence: TGTGCCAGCAGCTTAATCTCCGGGACAGGCGGAGGCTACACCTTC.